This TCR beta chain was captured by sequencing in a study of blood T cell repertoires in COVID-19. The method was immunoSEQ multiplex PCR; TCRdb's version includes in-frame clones alone and lacks a portion of them. This sample has more than 25,000 clones; roughly 80% occur once, and the top ten carry about 9.3%. Germline-derived CDR1 and CDR2 are MGHDK and SYGVNS. This CDR3 has 15 residues. The V end lost 6 bases, the J end lost 5 bases, and 19 bases lay between the germline ends. This TCR came from a man aged 80 or over with active COVID-19. This chain links TRBV25-1 with TRBJ1-2; tentative D call: TRBD1 (6 bases). Sample: peripheral blood. The CDR3 protein is CASSRTGGHFYGYTF. Here the CDR3 DNA reads TGTGCCAGCAGCCGAACGGGGGGACACTTTTATGGCTACACCTTC.